Reported below is one TCR beta chain. The antigen is undetermined. CDR3 length: 13 residues. From germline, CDR1 is SGHTA and CDR2 FQGNSA. Between the trimmed V and J ends, which lost 5 bases and 2 bases, there was a span of 10 bases. These data originate in a study of T cell responses to AZD1222 COVID-19 vaccine. General study findings and limits: Only six people who got AZD1222 tested seropositive at baseline. Following two doses of AZD1222, Spike-specific TCR breadth and depth rose.

Measured with immunoSEQ multiplex PCR; TCRdb has only the in-frame clones, and not every one. The repertoire consists of about 130,000 clones, with about nine tenths occurring once and the leading ten covering 1.5%. The receptor comes from an adult in good health. The sequencing used peripheral blood, collected on day 0 of AZD1222 vaccination. The gene calls are TRBV7-2 and TRBJ2-7; perhaps TRBD1 as D (6 bases). The CDR3 bases are TGTGCCAGCAGCCCTGACAGGCCCTACGAGCAGTACTTC. Its protein product is CASSPDRPYEQYF.